This T cell receptor beta chain was recovered during a study of Graves' ophthalmopathy and Graves' hyperthyroidism (dated by TCRdb to 2017 to 2018). Turning to the overall study: Peripheral blood samples were taken at the time of initial diagnosis, before any treatment was given. The study used signatures of the TCR beta repertoire to tell Graves' ophthalmopathy apart from Graves' hyperthyroidism and to predict which patients would progress to ophthalmopathy. In total, approximately 140 blood samples were TCR-sequenced: 40 to 45 ophthalmopathy, some 75 hyperthyroidism and approximately 17 hyperthyroidism-to-ophthalmopathy patients. A discovery set of 100 patients (43 ophthalmopathy, 57 stable hyperthyroidism) was enrolled to explore V-J signatures distinguishing ophthalmopathy from hyperthyroidism. An independent validation cohort was composed of approximately 18 hyperthyroidism patients and around 16 patients who later progressed from hyperthyroidism to ophthalmopathy. In five or six hyperthyroidism patients, T-cell repertoires of thyroid tissue and blood were compared. Once sampling was done, hyperthyroidism patients were given methimazole at a starting dose of 30 mg daily, while ophthalmopathy patients were given high-dose intravenous methylprednisolone.

The paper's findings and limits, for the study overall: No statistical method was used to predetermine the sample size, and group allocation was not hidden from the investigators. Among expanded thyroid clonotypes with frequency above 0.001, most also showed up in blood, which suggests that blood repertoires may reflect the thyroid immune response. In cross-validation, the 13-signature model distinguished ophthalmopathy from stable hyperthyroidism with 87.88% sensitivity and about 81% specificity, while in the test set the corresponding values were about 80% and 75%. In validation, the model predicted ophthalmopathy progression with roughly 68% sensitivity and approximately 72% specificity; some 13 predicted patients were CT-confirmed with GO in a median of around 6 months.

A distance of 20 bases separates the germline ends of V and J, which lose 8 bases and 4 bases respectively. From the cysteine through the phenylalanine, the CDR3 covers 15 amino acids. This entry keeps only the CDR3 DNA: 45 bases, framed from base 1. Per the germline V gene (reference sequence), DFQATT is the CDR1 and SNEGSKA is the CDR2. For this clonotype: What this receptor recognizes is not known. Base qualities are missing; no much larger clone stands one base away.

For repertoire sequencing, TCR beta CDR3 regions were amplified from RNA transcripts. A first-round RT-PCR used HTBI primers with the Qiagen OneStep RT-PCR kit, followed by a second-round multiplex PCR, size selection and purification. Sequencing of the libraries was carried out on an Illumina HiSeq2000 in paired-end mode with 100 bp reads. The authors' pipeline ran thus. SOAPnuke was used for read processing, and reads with adapters, uncalled bases, a mean Phred below 15, or no exact constant-primer or identifier match were discarded. COPE v1.2.5 was used to merge high-quality paired reads. Clonotypes were defined as unique nucleotide sequences and were aligned to IMGT TRB V, D and J references using MiTCR v1.1. The analysis was limited to V-J combinations with a frequency above 0.0001, which together covered 98% to 99.2% of repertoires. For each V-J combination, a TCR clonal expansion and chaos score was defined as F50 clonal expansion divided by the chaos observed in the TCRdist matrix. Welch's t-statistics and random forest were used to narrow the features down to 10 to 15 V-J combinations, which were then fed into a naive Bayes classifier. Thyroid-blood repertoire similarity was quantified with the Morisita-Horn index. The public sequencing data were trimmed at Q25 with fastp and processed into clonotypes with MiXCR by TCRdb, which kept only in-frame beta chains. Here each entry gathers all rows of one CDR3 protein and keeps the most common genes and DNA. TCRdb's processing, not the authors' own work, is the source of the V and J calls. This sample has some 750,000 distinct CDR3 sequences in its table, and about 44% of those were observed once. The ten top clones hold 44% of the sample.

The ophthalmopathy patients had moderately to severely active disease, with a Clinical Activity Score of 3 or higher, a NOSPECS grade of 4 or higher, and a disease duration of less than 3 months. Patients with other autoimmune diseases, uncontrolled infections, pregnancy or lactation were excluded from the study. Clinical symptoms, serum thyroxine, TRAb, thyroid ultrasound and orbital computed tomography were used for diagnosis. Using Ficoll-Paque density gradient centrifugation, PBMCs were isolated from 8.5 to 10 ml of fresh peripheral blood. Total RNA was extracted with Trizol reagent and quality-checked on an Agilent 2100 Bioanalyzer.

The TCR comes from an adult man with Graves' ophthalmopathy. Recombination connected TRBV20-1 to TRBJ1-4; possibly the D gene is TRBD1, per 6 matching bases. Source material: peripheral blood. The CDR3 protein is CSCQTGGGGNEKLFF. The DNA sequence reads TGCAGTTGCCAAACCGGGGGGGGCGGTAATGAAAAACTGTTTTTT.